Sequencing of this T cell receptor (beta chain) was carried out in a study of blood T cells in healthy people across ages. General observations from the study: A roughly linear fall in TCR beta diversity per million T cells was seen with increasing age. For the donors, CMV status was unknown and possibly confounded expanded clonotype changes. The study found more naive CD4+ cells and higher diversity in long-lived than aged donors.

Germline assignment: CDR1 MNHEY and CDR2 SVGAGI. Trimming removed 6 bases from V and 8 bases from J, with 25 bases in between. The CDR3 contains 16 residues. For the second PCR, which ran for about 6 to 11 cycles, a sample-barcoded 5' primer and a J-beta primer mix were used. TCRdb independently ran MiXCR on the 5' RACE reads; one entry per CDR3 protein. Among some 800,000 distinct CDR3 sequences listed, around 42% were seen once. This clonotype was seen once. The target antigen is unknown. The sample was blood. This TCR was recovered from a man in his fifties or sixties in good health. The V call is TRBV6-5, the J call TRBJ1-2; perhaps TRBD1 as D (5 bases). The DNA for the CDR3 is TGTGCCAGCAGACCAAAAAGCCGACAGAGCAGAGGGGGCTACACCTTC. It yields the protein CASRPKSRQSRGGYTF.